This T cell receptor beta chain originates from a study of blood T cell repertoires in COVID-19. Study overall: Samples representing acute and convalescent COVID-19 were sourced from the United States, Italy and Spain.

In the original analysis: Reference gene primer amplification gave estimated nucleated cell counts. Sequencing was performed with immunoSEQ multiplex PCR; in TCRdb, only in-frame clones are kept and a portion is missing. D and trimming come from the DNA, and the V and J calls and clone size come from that table. In the table there are 80,000 to 85,000 clones, 85% to 90% of which are singletons. CDR3 size: 14 residues. V dropped 4 bases and J dropped 5 bases, with 15 bases sitting between them. Germline V gene lookup returns CDR1 SGHRS and CDR2 YFSETQ. Only one count was recorded for this clone. This clonotype was sampled from a woman over 75 with acute or convalescent COVID-19. The chain uses TRBV5-1 and TRBJ1-1; D is undetermined. The sequencing sample was made of peripheral blood. This CDR3 is CASSPRPTGTEAFF. The CDR3 region has the DNA TGCGCCAGCAGCCCTAGACCAACGGGGACTGAAGCTTTCTTT.